The clone carrying this T cell receptor (beta chain) came up once. The CDR3 spans 14 residues. The sample is drawn from a study of cytotoxic CD8 clonotypes in ibrutinib-treated CLL. The table came from immunoSEQ multiplex PCR; TCRdb's copy has only in-frame clones and leaves some out. Found here are under 300,000 clones, around 69% of them singletons; the top ten hold about 5.3%. The sample was PBMCs, taken at disease progression, from a patient treated with ibrutinib. J is TRBJ1-1 and V is TRBV21-1; the D call TRBD1 from the table was never checked on the DNA. TRBV21-1 is listed as a pseudogene. This TCR derives from a human donor with chronic lymphocytic leukemia. CDR3 loop: CASSSQGDGARAFF. The CDR3 region has the DNA TGTGCCAGCAGCTCACAGGGGGATGGGGCCCGAGCTTTCTTT.